A selection of T cell receptor beta chains follows, all from one sample in a study of blood T cell repertoires in COVID-19. Some clones are missing from TCRdb's copy, which holds only in-frame ones; the method was immunoSEQ multiplex PCR. The sample contains roughly 130,000 clones, 65% to 85% of which appear only once. Sample: peripheral blood. These receptors all stem from a man younger than 45 with COVID-19, enrolled during active disease. Each CDR3 is given with its conserved first and last residue.

>TRBJ1-1|TRBV5-5
CASSSDRIRAFF
>TRBJ2-7|TRBV6-5
CATTSTLYEQYF
>TRBJ2-2|TRBV13
CASSLFAAGELFF
>TRBJ2-1|TRBV27
CASSDGASGAYNEQFF
>TRBJ2-4|TRBV28
CASSFYSRRQYF
>TRBJ1-6|TRBV27
CASSPQGQGNNSPLHF
>TRBJ1-3|TRBV9
CASSVAGNSGNTIYF
>TRBJ1-2|TRBV5-1
CASSVTDRGGYGYTF
>TRBJ2-7|TRBV24-1
CATHGGFEYF
>TRBJ1-1|TRBV28
CASSLFTTQRANTEAFF
>TRBJ1-3|TRBV11-2
CASSLDPPGSGNTIYF
>TRBJ2-2|TRBV7-9
CASGLNAGVTGELFF
>TRBJ2-5|TRBV2
CASTYLGQETQYF
>TRBJ2-5|TRBV5-1
CASSPHLGDSGGTQYF
>TRBJ2-2|TRBV5-5
CASSPRQGFFAGELFF
>TRBJ2-3|TRBV12-3/TRBV12-4
CASSFSGDTQYF
>TRBJ2-5|TRBV5-4
CASSLVGQETQYF
>TRBJ2-2|TRBV6-1
CASSGGQGMLAWELFF
>TRBJ1-5|TRBV19
CASSTKDRDGQPQHF
>TRBJ2-7|TRBV6-5
CASTRSSGGYEQYF
>TRBJ1-1|TRBV6-5
CASSRDDRNTEAFF
>TRBJ2-2|TRBV7-7
CASSLASVLAGATGELFF
>TRBJ1-1|TRBV5-4
CASSLSRENTEAFF
>TRBJ1-5|TRBV5-8
CASKRDRNQPQHF
>TRBJ2-7|TRBV24-1
CATSARQGDEQYF